These 2 T cell receptor beta chains originate from one sample sequenced in a study of cytomegalovirus exposure and HLA in healthy donors. Measured with immunoSEQ multiplex PCR; TCRdb has only the in-frame clones, and not every one. The sample has some 240,000 clones; less than 85% are singletons. The sample comprised PBMCs. The receptors shown here come from a woman aged 18-29 years in good health and CMV-seronegative.

The chain recombines TRBV18 with TRBJ1-5; 7 bases agree with TRBD1. CDR1 is KGHSH, CDR2 LQKENI, per germline. The J segment lost 0 bases and the V segment lost 4 bases, leaving 6 bases of the junction unmatched. The CDR3 is 16 residues long. The CDR3 region is CASSQGQVHSNQPQHF. Written as DNA, the CDR3 is TGTGCCAGCTCACAAGGACAGGTCCATAGCAATCAGCCCCAGCATTTT.

The chain uses TRBV9 and TRBJ2-7; TRBD1 aligns across 7 bases. The germline V gene has CDR1 SGDLS and CDR2 YYNGEE. The CDR3 loop spans 16 amino acids. Trimming took 0 bases from V and 2 from J; bases not matched to a gene: 8. The CDR3 is CASSVGDSRKTYEQYF. CDR3 sequence (DNA): TGTGCCAGCAGCGTAGGGGACAGCCGAAAAACCTACGAGCAGTACTTC.